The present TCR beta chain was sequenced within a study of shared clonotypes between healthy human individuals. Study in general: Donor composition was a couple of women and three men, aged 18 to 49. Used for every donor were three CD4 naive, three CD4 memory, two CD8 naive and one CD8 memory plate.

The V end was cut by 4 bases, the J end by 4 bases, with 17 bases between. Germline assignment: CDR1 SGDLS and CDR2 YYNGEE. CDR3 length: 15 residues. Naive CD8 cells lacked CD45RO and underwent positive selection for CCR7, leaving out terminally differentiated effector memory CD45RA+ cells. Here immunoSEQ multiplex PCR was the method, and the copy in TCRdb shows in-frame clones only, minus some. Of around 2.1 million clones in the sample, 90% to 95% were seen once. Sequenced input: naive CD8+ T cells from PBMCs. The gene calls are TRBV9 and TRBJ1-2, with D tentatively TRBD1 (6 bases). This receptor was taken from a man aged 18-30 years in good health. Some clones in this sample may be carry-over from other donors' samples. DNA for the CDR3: TGTGCCAGCAGCCCGCGCTTAGGGGGGCTCTATGGCTACACCTTC. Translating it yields CASSPRLGGLYGYTF.